Below are 8 T cell receptor beta chains sequenced from a single sample in a study of blood T cell repertoires in COVID-19. Method: immunoSEQ multiplex PCR; TCRdb's copy keeps in-frame clones and lacks some. There are approximately 52,000 clones in the sample; about 90% occur only once, and roughly 15% lies in the top ten. What was sequenced was peripheral blood. The receptors come from a human donor with active COVID-19. The donor label of this sample is uncertain.

This clone was counted once. The gene calls are TRBV6-5 and TRBJ2-3; 7 bases are a match to TRBD1. The CDR3 totals 16 residues. V gave up 4 bases and J gave up 1 base; unmatched junction bases: 8. Germline assignment: CDR1 MNHEY and CDR2 SVGAGI. For the CDR3, the DNA is TGTGCCAGCAGTTTTACAGGGGTCGGGGGCACAGATACGCAGTATTTT. Encoded protein: CASSFTGVGGTDTQYF.

Notes on this clone: A read error may account for a junction end that differs from germline. The rearrangement uses TRBV5-4 and TRBJ1-1; possibly TRBD1 for D (6 bases). Germline CDR1 reads SGHNT; CDR2 reads YYREEE (reference sequence). The CDR3 sequence is 15 residues long. The CDR3: CASSFGSGENTEAFF. The CDR3 region has the DNA TGTGCCAGTAGCTTCGGTTCAGGGGAAAACACTGAAGCTTTCTTT.

CDR3 sequence (DNA): TGTGCCAGCAGCGCCTGGCAGGGGAATCAGCCCCAGCATTTT. Translated, it gives CASSAWQGNQPQHF. The chain links TRBV9 to TRBJ1-5; tentatively, D is TRBD1 (6 bases). V was shortened by 3 bases and J by 4 bases, with 11 bases between the two germline ends. Germline CDR1 and CDR2: SGDLS and YYNGEE. CDR3 size: 14 residues.

This clone is a singleton in its sample. The genes are TRBV7-2 and TRBJ2-2; D may be TRBD1 (6 bases). Germline V gene lookup returns CDR1 SGHTA and CDR2 FQGNSA. V gave up 7 bases and J gave up 1 base, with 13 bases separating them. The CDR3 length is 15 residues. The CDR3 coding sequence is TGTGCCAGCAACCCGGGACAAAAGAACACCGGGGAGCTGTTTTTT. This encodes CASNPGQKNTGELFF.

This sequence joins TRBV2 and TRBJ1-2, with 7 positions matching TRBD1. Unmatched junction bases numbered 10, after V lost 8 bases and J lost 1 base. The CDR3 is 15 amino acids. CDR1 is SNHLY, CDR2 FYNNEI, per germline. CDR3 DNA: TGTGCCAGCGTCCCCCCGACAGGGTTTAACTATGGCTACACCTTC. Its translation: CASVPPTGFNYGYTF. The full variable domain, in which reference TRBV2 and TRBJ1-2 provide the parts outside the CDR3, is EPEVTQTPSHQVTQMGQEVILRCVPISNHLYFYWYRQILGQKVEFLVSFYNNEISEKSEIFDDQFSVERPDGSNFTLKIRSTKLEDSAMYFCASVPPTGFNYGYTFGSGTRLTVV.

The chain employs TRBV12-3 or TRBV12-4 and TRBJ1-2; TRBD1 is a possible D gene (5 bases). The CDR3 runs to 13 residues. V dropped 5 bases and J dropped 4 bases, with 11 bases sitting between them. The CDR3 DNA follows: TGTGCCAGCAGTCGACAGAGCTCCTATGGCTACACCTTC. This codes for CASSRQSSYGYTF.

V is TRBV18 and J is TRBJ1-3; 11 bases are a match to TRBD1. CDR1 is KGHSH, CDR2 LQKENI, per germline. This CDR3 has 16 amino acids. The junction had 3 bases not matched to a gene; V was cut back by 3 bases and J by 2 bases. The CDR3 bases are TGTGCCAGCTCACCCCTGGACAGGGGGCCTGGAAACACCATATATTTT. This encodes CASSPLDRGPGNTIYF. The full variable domain, in which reference TRBV18 and TRBJ1-3 provide the parts outside the CDR3, is NAGVMQNPRHLVRRRGQEARLRCSPMKGHSHVYWYRQLPEEGLKFMVYLQKENIIDESGMPKERFSAEFPKEGPSILRIQQVVRGDSAAYFCASSPLDRGPGNTIYFGEGSWLTVV.

The chain is built from TRBV5-6 and TRBJ2-3; 7 positions agree with TRBD2. Per germline, CDR1 SGHDT and CDR2 YYEEEE. This CDR3 is built from 15 residues. The V and J ends lost 2 bases and 1 base, in that order; junction bases with no gene match: 4. CDR3 loop: CASSFGLVGTDTQYF. Here the CDR3 DNA reads TGTGCCAGCAGCTTTGGACTAGTGGGCACAGATACGCAGTATTTT. Based on the CDR3 plus reference TRBV5-6 and TRBJ2-3, the full variable domain is DAGVTQSPTHLIKTRGQQVTLRCSPKSGHDTVSWYQQALGQGPQFIFQYYEEEERQRGNFPDRFSGHQFPNYSSELNVNALLLGDSALYLCASSFGLVGTDTQYFGPGTRLTVL.